Below, 3 T cell receptor beta chains from the same sample are listed, as sequenced in a study of shared clonotypes between healthy human individuals. The protocol was immunoSEQ multiplex PCR, while the TCRdb copy is restricted to in-frame clones and leaves out a portion. The sample consists of more than 2 million clones, around 93% of them appearing once. Naive CD8 isolation took CD45RO-negative cells positively selected for CCR7 and excluded terminally differentiated effector memory CD45RA+ cells. The sequenced material came from naive CD8+ T cells from PBMCs. The source of these receptors is a young man in good health. Some clones in this sample may be carry-over from other donors' samples.

This chain connects TRBV6-1 to TRBJ2-2, with a weak D call TRBD1 (6 bases). Germline lookup yields CDR1 MNHNS and CDR2 SASEGT. Deletions cut 7 bases from V and 6 bases from J, with 15 bases between. The CDR3 has 14 amino acids. CDR3 sequence: CASTTGLYPGELFF. In nucleotides, the CDR3 is TGTGCCAGCACTACAGGGTTATATCCCGGGGAGCTGTTTTTT.

J is TRBJ2-7 and V is TRBV2; 7 positions match TRBD1. CDR1 is SNHLY, CDR2 FYNNEI, per germline. V dropped 4 bases and J dropped 0; count of bases not matched to a gene: 6. This CDR3 is built from 15 residues. CDR3 amino acids: CASSGNRGGSYEQYF. CDR3 sequence (DNA): TGTGCCAGCAGTGGGAACAGGGGCGGCTCCTACGAGCAGTACTTC.

The V call is TRBV4-3, the J call TRBJ2-7, with a tentative D call TRBD2 (6 bases). The CDR3 loop spans 15 amino acids. Germline lookup yields CDR1 LGHNA and CDR2 YSLEER. V was clipped by 1 base and J by 5 bases, with 15 bases between them. The CDR3 sequence: CASSQAPGSGDEQYF. DNA of the CDR3: TGCGCCAGCAGCCAAGCCCCCGGGAGTGGTGACGAGCAGTACTTC.